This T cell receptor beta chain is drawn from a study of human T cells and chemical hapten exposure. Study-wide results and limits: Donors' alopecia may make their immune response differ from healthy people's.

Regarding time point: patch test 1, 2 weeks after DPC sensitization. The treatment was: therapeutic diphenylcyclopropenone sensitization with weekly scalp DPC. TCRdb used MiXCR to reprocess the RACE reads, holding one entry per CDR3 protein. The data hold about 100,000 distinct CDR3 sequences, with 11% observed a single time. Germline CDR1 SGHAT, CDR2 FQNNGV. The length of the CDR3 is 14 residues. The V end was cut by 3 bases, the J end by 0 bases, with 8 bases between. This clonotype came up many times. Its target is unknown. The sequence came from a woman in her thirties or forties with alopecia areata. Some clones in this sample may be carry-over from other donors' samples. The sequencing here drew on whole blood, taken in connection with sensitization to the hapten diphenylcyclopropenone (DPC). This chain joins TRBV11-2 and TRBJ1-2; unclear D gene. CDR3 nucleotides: TGTGCCAGCAGCTTTCCGGGGACTAACTATGGCTACACCTTC. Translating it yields CASSFPGTNYGYTF. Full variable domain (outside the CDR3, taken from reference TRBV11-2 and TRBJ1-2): EAGVAQSPRYKIIEKRQSVAFWCNPISGHATLYWYQQILGQGPKLLIQFQNNGVVDDSQLPKDRFSAERLKGVDSTLKIQPAKLEDSAVYLCASSFPGTNYGYTFGSGTRLTVV.